These T cell receptor beta chains were read from a single sample in a study of graft-versus-host responses after intestinal transplantation. Sequencing used immunoSEQ multiplex PCR; TCRdb keeps in-frame clones, though not all of them. The sample yields roughly 120,000 clones, about 95% seen once. Their antigens are not known. The sample consisted of unstimulated CD8+ T cells sorted from spleen or lymph node cells, taken before intestinal transplant. The receptors were sampled from a human donor who received an intestinal transplant. CDR3s include the opening cysteine and the closing phenylalanine or tryptophan. The D gene is left open where the match is weak. The size entry is marked missing in some rows and otherwise reads once, few, many or a size class.

CASSQLAGEGYEQYF | TGCGCCAGCAGCCAACTAGCGGGAGAGGGCTACGAGCAGTACTTC | TRBD2 | TRBV4-1 | NA | TRBJ2-7
CASSPLLSYEQYF | TGTGCCAGCAGCCCCCTCCTCTCCTACGAGCAGTACTTC | NA | TRBV27 | NA | TRBJ2-7
CASSPAGGSQETQYF | TGCGCCAGCAGCCCCGCTGGAGGGAGCCAAGAGACCCAGTACTTC | NA | TRBV4-1 | NA | TRBJ2-5
CASSQGAGLATYEQYF | TGCGCCAGCAGCCAAGGGGCCGGACTAGCGACGTACGAGCAGTACTTC | TRBD2 | TRBV4-3 | NA | TRBJ2-7
CASSLPGTANTGELFF | TGTGCCAGCAGTTTGCCCGGGACAGCCAACACCGGGGAGCTGTTTTTT | TRBD1 | TRBV27 | NA | TRBJ2-2
CASSSSSSNEQYF | TGTGCCAGCAGTTCCTCCTCTAGCAACGAGCAGTACTTC | NA | TRBV28 | NA | TRBJ2-7
CASSLGQGNAYGYTF | TGTGCCAGCAGCTTGGGACAGGGAAACGCCTATGGCTACACCTTC | TRBD1 | TRBV13 | NA | TRBJ1-2
CASSKVGTGGSRNTEAFF | TGTGCCAGCAGCAAGGTGGGGACAGGGGGCTCGAGGAACACTGAAGCTTTCTTT | NA | TRBV21-1 | NA | TRBJ1-1
CASSVMAGPNSDYTF | TGTGCCAGCAGCGTAATGGCCGGACCAAATTCAGACTACACCTTC | NA | TRBV9 | NA | TRBJ1-2
CATSDRQGALDGYTF | TGTGCCACCAGCGACCGACAGGGGGCCTTGGATGGCTACACCTTC | TRBD1 | TRBV15 | NA | TRBJ1-2
CASSQYSETPGNIQYF | TGCGCCAGCAGCCAATACTCCGAGACACCGGGGAACATTCAGTACTTC | NA | TRBV4-1 | NA | TRBJ2-4
CASSPGTGNQPQHF | TGTGCCAGCTCACCGGGGACAGGGAATCAGCCCCAGCATTTT | TRBD1 | TRBV18 | NA | TRBJ1-5
CASSLPWGSANTGELFF | TGCGCCAGCAGCTTACCTTGGGGGAGCGCGAACACCGGGGAGCTGTTTTTT | NA | TRBV5-1 | once | TRBJ2-2
CASSLGRAQTYEQYF | TGTGCCAGCAGCTTGGGGAGGGCTCAGACCTACGAGCAGTACTTC | TRBD2 | TRBV7-6 | NA | TRBJ2-7
CASSFRKNDGYTF | TGTGCCAGCAGTTTCCGGAAGAACGATGGCTACACCTTC | NA | TRBV27 | once | TRBJ1-2
CASSLGQPQHF | TGTGCCAGCAGTTTAGGTCAGCCCCAGCATTTT | NA | TRBV28 | NA | TRBJ1-5
CASSFWGARGDNEQFF | TGTGCCAGCAGCTTTTGGGGGGCCAGGGGAGACAATGAGCAGTTCTTC | NA | TRBV11-2 | NA | TRBJ2-1
CASSLSQQNIQYF | TGTGCCAGCAGCTTGTCCCAGCAAAACATTCAGTACTTC | NA | TRBV5-6 | NA | TRBJ2-4
CASSLDSGTGLAGYNEQFF | TGTGCCAGCAGCCTCGATAGTGGGACGGGACTAGCGGGCTACAATGAGCAGTTCTTC | TRBD2 | TRBV7-9 | NA | TRBJ2-1
CASSDGDEQYF | TGTGCCAGCAGTGATGGGGACGAGCAGTACTTC | NA | TRBV25-1 | NA | TRBJ2-7
CASSAQAGVIYEQYF | TGTGCCAGCAGCGCTCAAGCGGGCGTAATCTACGAGCAGTACTTC | NA | TRBV16 | NA | TRBJ2-7
CASSSPGTGQNYNEQFF | TGTGCCAGCAGTTCCCCGGGGACAGGGCAAAACTACAATGAGCAGTTCTTC | TRBD1 | TRBV28 | NA | TRBJ2-1
CASSPTSGRSADTQYF | TGCGCCAGCAGCCCGACTAGCGGGAGGTCGGCAGATACGCAGTATTTT | TRBD2 | TRBV5-1 | NA | TRBJ2-3